This record covers a single TCR beta chain. The antigen is undetermined. Trimming took off 0 bases at V and 7 bases at J, with 16 bases between the two ends. Germline CDR1 MNHEY, CDR2 SVGAGI. This CDR3 spans 15 amino acids. This sample is drawn from a study of cytomegalovirus exposure and HLA in healthy donors. Overall study: Clustering assigned about four fifths of the approximately 400 genotyped donors to the Caucasian-associated ancestry cluster. Overall study results and limits: Researchers reported from a later analysis that most CMV-associated TCR beta chains appeared HLA-restricted. Cytomegalovirus association was assigned to about 150 TCR beta chains.

The primer mix had 60 Vbeta and 13 Jbeta primers. The repertoire was sequenced with immunoSEQ multiplex PCR; TCRdb's copy has only in-frame clones and lacks some. This table holds some 180,000 clones, approximately 73% found once. This receptor was taken from a woman aged 25 to 39 in good health and CMV-seropositive. The sequencing input was PBMCs. The rearrangement links TRBV6-5 to TRBJ2-7, with D maybe TRBD2 (7 bases). The CDR3 reads CASSYSNWGRGEQYF. The CDR3 DNA is TGTGCCAGCAGTTACTCGAACTGGGGGCGGGGGGAGCAGTACTTC.